The clone carrying this TCR beta chain was seen a few times. The antigen remains unidentified. Germline V gene sequence: CDR1 MNHEY, CDR2 SVGAGI. The length of the CDR3 is 15 residues. The V end lost 4 bases, the J end lost 6 bases, and 17 bases lay between the germline ends. The TCRbeta library was prepared with unique molecular identifiers. TCRdb called the PCR reads again in MiXCR, with one record for every CDR3 protein. The data contain more than 500,000 distinct CDR3 sequences, 11% of them singletons. The data derive from a study of T-cell reconstitution after alpha-beta-depleted transplantation in children. Overall study findings and caveats: In patients about two months after transplant, alpha-beta T cells reportedly arose from several hundred expanded graft clones. After one year, T-cell counts and TCRbeta diversity mostly came from new T cells.

This clonotype was obtained from a female patient between 2 and 15 years old who had a stem cell transplant for aplastic anemia, so the T cells may come from the graft donor. This sample comprised PBMCs, mostly from graft donor cells, obtained 180 days after TCRalphabeta/CD19-depleted stem cell transplant. The chain combines TRBV6-5 with TRBJ2-3, with D perhaps TRBD2 (5 bases). CDR3 nucleotide sequence: TGTGCCAGCAGTTCCGAGAAATATTGGGAGGATACGCAGTATTTT. Translation: CASSSEKYWEDTQYF.